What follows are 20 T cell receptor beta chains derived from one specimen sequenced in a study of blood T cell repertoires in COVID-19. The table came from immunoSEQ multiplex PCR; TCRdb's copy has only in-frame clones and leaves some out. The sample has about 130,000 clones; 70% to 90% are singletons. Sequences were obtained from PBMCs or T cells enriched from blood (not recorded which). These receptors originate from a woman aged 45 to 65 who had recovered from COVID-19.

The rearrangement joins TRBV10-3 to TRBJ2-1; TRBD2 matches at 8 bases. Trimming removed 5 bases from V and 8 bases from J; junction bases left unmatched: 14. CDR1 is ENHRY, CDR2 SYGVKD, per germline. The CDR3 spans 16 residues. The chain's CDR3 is CAISQQSGGARHEQFF. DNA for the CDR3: TGTGCCATCAGTCAGCAATCCGGGGGGGCCAGGCATGAGCAGTTCTTC.

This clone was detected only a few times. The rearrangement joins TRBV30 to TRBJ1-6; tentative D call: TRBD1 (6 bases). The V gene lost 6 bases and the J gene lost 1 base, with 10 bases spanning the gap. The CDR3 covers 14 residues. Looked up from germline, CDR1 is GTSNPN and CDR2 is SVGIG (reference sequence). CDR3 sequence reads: CACQGISYNSPLHF. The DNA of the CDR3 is TGTGCCTGCCAGGGGATTTCCTATAATTCACCCCTCCACTTT.

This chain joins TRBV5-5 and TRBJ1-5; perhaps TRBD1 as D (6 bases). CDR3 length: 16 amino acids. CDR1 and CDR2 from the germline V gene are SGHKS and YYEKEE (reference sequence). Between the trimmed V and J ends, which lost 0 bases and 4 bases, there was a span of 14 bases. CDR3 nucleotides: TGTGCCAGCAGCTTGGGGACAGCCATGCGGAATCAGCCCCAGCATTTT. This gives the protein CASSLGTAMRNQPQHF. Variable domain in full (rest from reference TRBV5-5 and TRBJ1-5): DAGVTQSPTHLIKTRGQQVTLRCSPISGHKSVSWYQQVLGQGPQFIFQYYEKEERGRGNFPDRFSARQFPNYSSELNVNALLLGDSALYLCASSLGTAMRNQPQHFGDGTRLSIL.

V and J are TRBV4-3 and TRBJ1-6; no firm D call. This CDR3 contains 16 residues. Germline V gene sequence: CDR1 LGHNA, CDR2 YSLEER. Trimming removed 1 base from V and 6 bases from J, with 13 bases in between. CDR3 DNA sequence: TGCGCCAGCAGCCAAGGAGTGGAGGCCCGTAATTCACCCCTCCACTTT. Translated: CASSQGVEARNSPLHF.

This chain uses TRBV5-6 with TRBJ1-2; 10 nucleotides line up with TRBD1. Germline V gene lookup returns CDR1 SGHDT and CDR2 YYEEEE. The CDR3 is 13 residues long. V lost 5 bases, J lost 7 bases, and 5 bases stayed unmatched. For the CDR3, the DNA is TGTGCCAGCAGGAAGGGACAGGGGTTTGGCTACACCTTC. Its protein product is CASRKGQGFGYTF.

The CDR3 region is CASSYDGRQNTEAFF. DNA for the CDR3: TGTGCCAGCAGCTATGACGGTCGACAGAACACTGAAGCTTTCTTT. This chain joins TRBV11-3 and TRBJ1-1; D is undetermined. Per germline, CDR1 SGHNT and CDR2 YENEEA. This CDR3 is 15 amino acids long. The V end was cut by 4 bases, the J end by 1 base, with 13 bases between.

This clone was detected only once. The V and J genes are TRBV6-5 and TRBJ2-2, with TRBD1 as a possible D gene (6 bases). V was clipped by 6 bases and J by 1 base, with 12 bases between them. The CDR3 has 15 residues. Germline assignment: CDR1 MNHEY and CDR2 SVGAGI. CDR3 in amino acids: CASSSKGENTGELFF. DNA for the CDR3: TGTGCCAGCAGCAGTAAGGGGGAGAACACCGGGGAGCTGTTTTTT.

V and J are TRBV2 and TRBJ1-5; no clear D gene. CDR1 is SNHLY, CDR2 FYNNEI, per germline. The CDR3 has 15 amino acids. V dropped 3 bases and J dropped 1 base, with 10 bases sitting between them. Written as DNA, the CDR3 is TGTGCCAGCAGTGACCTCGGGGTCAGCAATCAGCCCCAGCATTTT. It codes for CASSDLGVSNQPQHF.

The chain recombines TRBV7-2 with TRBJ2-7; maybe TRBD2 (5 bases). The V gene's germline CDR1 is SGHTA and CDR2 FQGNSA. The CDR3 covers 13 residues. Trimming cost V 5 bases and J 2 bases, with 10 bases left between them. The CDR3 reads CASSDGITYEQYF. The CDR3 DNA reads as TGTGCCAGCAGCGACGGGATTACCTACGAGCAGTACTTC.

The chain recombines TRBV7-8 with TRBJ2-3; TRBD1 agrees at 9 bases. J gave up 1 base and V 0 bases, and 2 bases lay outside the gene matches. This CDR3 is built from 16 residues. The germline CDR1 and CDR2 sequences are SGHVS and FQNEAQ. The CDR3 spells CASSLARDRGTDTQYF. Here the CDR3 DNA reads TGTGCCAGCAGCTTAGCTCGGGACAGGGGCACAGATACGCAGTATTTT.

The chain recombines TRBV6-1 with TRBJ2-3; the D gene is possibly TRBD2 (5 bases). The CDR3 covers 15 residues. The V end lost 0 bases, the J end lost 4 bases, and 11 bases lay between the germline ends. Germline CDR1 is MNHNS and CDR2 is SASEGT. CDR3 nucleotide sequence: TGTGCCAGCAGTGAAGCGAGCGGTTTTCCAGATACGCAGTATTTT. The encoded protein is CASSEASGFPDTQYF.

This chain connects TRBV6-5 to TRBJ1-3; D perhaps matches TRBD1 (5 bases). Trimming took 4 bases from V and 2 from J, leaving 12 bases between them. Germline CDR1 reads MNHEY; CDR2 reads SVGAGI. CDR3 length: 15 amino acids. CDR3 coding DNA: TGTGCCAGCAGTTCCCGGCGGGGCCCTGGAAACACCATATATTTT. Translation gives CASSSRRGPGNTIYF.

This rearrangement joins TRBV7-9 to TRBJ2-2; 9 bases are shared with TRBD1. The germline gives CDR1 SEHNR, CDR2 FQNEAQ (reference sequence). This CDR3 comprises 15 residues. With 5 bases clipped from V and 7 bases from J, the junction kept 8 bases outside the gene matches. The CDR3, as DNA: TGTGCCAGCAGCCCGAACAGGGGGCGCATCGGGGAGCTGTTTTTT. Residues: CASSPNRGRIGELFF.

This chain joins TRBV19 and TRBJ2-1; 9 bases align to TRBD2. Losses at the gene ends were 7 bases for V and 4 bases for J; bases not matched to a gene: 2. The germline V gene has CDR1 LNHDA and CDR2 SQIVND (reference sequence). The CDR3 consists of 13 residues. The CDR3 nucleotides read TGTGCCAGTACTAGCGGGGCTTACAATGAGCAGTTCTTC. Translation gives CASTSGAYNEQFF.

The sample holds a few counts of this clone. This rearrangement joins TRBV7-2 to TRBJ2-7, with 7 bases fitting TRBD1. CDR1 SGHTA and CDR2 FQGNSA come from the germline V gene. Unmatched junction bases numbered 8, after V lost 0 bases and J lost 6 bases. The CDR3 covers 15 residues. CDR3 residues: CASSLAGGAGSEQYF. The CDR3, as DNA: TGTGCCAGCAGCTTAGCAGGGGGCGCTGGTTCCGAGCAGTACTTC.

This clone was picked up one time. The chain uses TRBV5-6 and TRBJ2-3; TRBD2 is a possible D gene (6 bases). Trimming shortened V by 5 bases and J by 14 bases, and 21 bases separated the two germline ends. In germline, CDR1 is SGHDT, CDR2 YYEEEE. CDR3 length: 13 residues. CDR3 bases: TGTGCCAGCAGTTCTAGCGCGGGAAGGCTTTTGTATTTT. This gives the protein CASSSSAGRLLYF. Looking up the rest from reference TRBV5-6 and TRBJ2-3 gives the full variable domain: DAGVTQSPTHLIKTRGQQVTLRCSPKSGHDTVSWYQQALGQGPQFIFQYYEEEERQRGNFPDRFSGHQFPNYSSELNVNALLLGDSALYLCASSSSAGRLLYFGPGTRLTVL.

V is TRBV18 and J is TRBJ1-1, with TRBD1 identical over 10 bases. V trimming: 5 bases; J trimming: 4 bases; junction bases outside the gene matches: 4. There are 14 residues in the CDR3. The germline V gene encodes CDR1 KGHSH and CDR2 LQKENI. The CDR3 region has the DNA TGTGCCAGCTCAGCTGGACAGGGGGGCACTGAAGCTTTCTTT. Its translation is CASSAGQGGTEAFF.

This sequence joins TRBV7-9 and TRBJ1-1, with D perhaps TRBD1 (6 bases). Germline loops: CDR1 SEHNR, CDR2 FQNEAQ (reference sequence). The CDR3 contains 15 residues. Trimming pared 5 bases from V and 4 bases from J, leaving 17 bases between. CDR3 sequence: CASSAGTPLSTEAFF. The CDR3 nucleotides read TGTGCCAGCAGCGCCGGGACACCCCTGAGCACTGAAGCTTTCTTT.

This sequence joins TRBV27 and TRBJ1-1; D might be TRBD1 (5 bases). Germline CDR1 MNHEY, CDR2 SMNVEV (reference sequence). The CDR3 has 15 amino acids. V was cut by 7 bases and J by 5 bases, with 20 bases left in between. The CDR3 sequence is CASTLLGQGGTEAFF. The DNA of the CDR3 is TGTGCCAGCACTCTCCTTGGGCAGGGTGGGACTGAAGCTTTCTTT.

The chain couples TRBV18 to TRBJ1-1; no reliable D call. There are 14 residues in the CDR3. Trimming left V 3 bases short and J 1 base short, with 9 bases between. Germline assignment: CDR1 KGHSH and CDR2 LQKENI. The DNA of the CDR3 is TGTGCCAGCTCACCGGAGCCTGGGAACACTGAAGCTTTCTTT. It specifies CASSPEPGNTEAFF.